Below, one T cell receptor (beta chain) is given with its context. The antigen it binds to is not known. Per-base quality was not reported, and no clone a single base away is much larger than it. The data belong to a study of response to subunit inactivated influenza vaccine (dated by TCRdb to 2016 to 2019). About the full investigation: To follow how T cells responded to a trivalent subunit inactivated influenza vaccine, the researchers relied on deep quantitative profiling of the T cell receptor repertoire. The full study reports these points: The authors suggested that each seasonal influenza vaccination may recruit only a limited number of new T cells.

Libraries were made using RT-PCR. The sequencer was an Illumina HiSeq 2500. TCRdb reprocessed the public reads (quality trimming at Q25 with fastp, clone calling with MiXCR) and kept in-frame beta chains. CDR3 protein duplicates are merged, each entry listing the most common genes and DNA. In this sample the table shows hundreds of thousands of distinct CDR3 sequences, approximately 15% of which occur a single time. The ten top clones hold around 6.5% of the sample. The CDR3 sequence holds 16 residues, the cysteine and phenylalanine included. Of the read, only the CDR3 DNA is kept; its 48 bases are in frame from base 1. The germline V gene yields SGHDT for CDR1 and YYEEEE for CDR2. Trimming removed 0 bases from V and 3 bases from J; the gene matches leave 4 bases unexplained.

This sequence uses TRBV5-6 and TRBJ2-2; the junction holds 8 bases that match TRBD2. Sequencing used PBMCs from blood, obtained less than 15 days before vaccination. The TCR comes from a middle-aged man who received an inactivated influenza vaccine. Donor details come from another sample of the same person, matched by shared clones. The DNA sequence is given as TGTGCCAGCAGCTTGGTGTCTAGCGGGTACACCGGGGAGCTGTTTTTT. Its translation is CASSLVSSGYTGELFF.